Included here is one TCR beta chain sequence, with context. The antigen is not known. The data derive from a study of T cell repertoires in cytomegalovirus infection. Study in general: Matching HLA type and CMV infection were both indicated by public TCR beta signatures. Study results and limitations: HLA-C-restricted CMV-specific TCR beta clonotypes prevailed in the ex vivo response.

CDR1 ENHRY and CDR2 SYGVKD come from the germline V gene. The CDR3 is 13 residues long. The V end lost 10 bases, the J end lost 9 bases, and 16 bases lay between the germline ends. In TCRdb, the reads were re-called with MiXCR into one record per CDR3 protein. The sample shows hundreds of thousands of distinct CDR3 sequences, roughly a third of them seen only once. Here the sequenced sample was cultured PBMCs, taken from culture after CMV antigen stimulation. The origin of this receptor is a human donor in good health (CMV status not recorded). Some clones in this sample may be carry-over from other donors' samples. V and J are TRBV10-3 and TRBJ1-6, with D possibly being TRBD1 (5 bases). CDR3 region: CATRSREASPLHF. The CDR3 region has the DNA TGTGCCACGCGGAGCAGGGAGGCTTCACCCCTCCACTTT.